The rows below give T cell receptor beta chains drawn from one sample of a study of blood T cell repertoires in COVID-19. TCRdb's table, derived via immunoSEQ multiplex PCR, lists solely in-frame clones and lacks some. The sample holds about 210,000 clones, about 89% seen once. The sequenced sample consisted of peripheral blood. Source of these receptors: a woman aged 35 to 49 with acute or convalescent COVID-19. CDR3s include the opening cysteine and the closing phenylalanine or tryptophan. Each record gives: V gene, J gene, D gene, CDR3 DNA, CDR3 protein. The D gene is left open where the match is weak.

TRBV28,TRBJ1-3,NA,TGTGCCAGCAGCTATACAGGGTCTGGAAACACCATATATTTT,CASSYTGSGNTIYF
TRBV29-1,TRBJ1-2,NA,TGCAGCGTTGAAGATCTCGAGGAAGGCTACACCTTC,CSVEDLEEGYTF
TRBV2,TRBJ1-5,TRBD1,TGTGCCAGCAGACAGGGGGCCGATCAGCCCCAGCATTTT,CASRQGADQPQHF
TRBV6-5,TRBJ1-6,NA,TGTGCCAGCAGTTACGACGGTGGGGGCCGTTCACCCCTCCACTTT,CASSYDGGGRSPLHF
TRBV19,TRBJ2-1,NA,TGTGCCAGTACCCCGGCAGGGATCAATGAGCAGTTCTTC,CASTPAGINEQFF
TRBV27,TRBJ2-5,NA,TGTGCCAGCAGGCTAGGGGAGACAGGAGTCGGAGAGACCCAGTACTTC,CASRLGETGVGETQYF
TRBV7-9,TRBJ1-2,NA,TGTGCCAGCAGCTTAACGGACTATGGCTACACCTTC,CASSLTDYGYTF
TRBV2,TRBJ1-5,TRBD1,TGTGCCAGCGGGGGGACAGATAATAGCAATCAGCCCCAGCATTTT,CASGGTDNSNQPQHF
TRBV10-3,TRBJ1-5,NA,TGTGCCATCAGTATGTCAGGAGGTCAGCCCCAGCATTTT,CAISMSGGQPQHF
TRBV21-1,TRBJ2-3,NA,TGTGCCAGCAGCGGGGCGGATACGCAGTATTTT,CASSGADTQYF
TRBV12-3/TRBV12-4,TRBJ1-5,NA,TGTGCCAGCAGCGGAGGTCAGCCCCAGCATTTT,CASSGGQPQHF
TRBV5-1,TRBJ2-3,TRBD2,TGCGCCAGCAGCTTGGAACCCCAGCGGGGGGGGTCCCTGGGCACAGATACGCAGTATTTT,CASSLEPQRGGSLGTDTQYF
TRBV24-1,TRBJ1-1,NA,TGTGCCCCAAGAGAGCGGGGGGCCCTAATGAACACTGAAGCTTTCTTT,CAPRERGALMNTEAFF
TRBV5-1,TRBJ1-3,TRBD1,TGCGCCAGCAGCTTGGGACAGGGAAGTACTGGAAACACCATATATTTT,CASSLGQGSTGNTIYF
TRBV5-4,TRBJ1-2,NA,TGTGCCGGACGGGCCGGGGGGAGTGGTGGCTACACCTTC,CAGRAGGSGGYTF